The present T cell receptor beta chain was sequenced within a study of control samples from healthy donors and cancer patients. Between the trimmed V and J ends, which lost 3 bases and 3 bases, there was a span of 12 bases. Germline V gives CDR1 DFQATT, CDR2 SNEGSKA (reference sequence). The CDR3 sequence is 14 residues long. Sequencing used immunoSEQ multiplex PCR; TCRdb keeps in-frame clones, though not all of them. Seen here are about 92,000 clones, approximately 78% observed once, and the top ten hold around a tenth. The chain couples TRBV20-1 to TRBJ1-3; D perhaps matches TRBD1 (6 bases). The receptor was isolated from an older woman in good health. Sample: blood. The CDR3 sequence is CSASWGLSGNTIYF. For the CDR3, the DNA is TGCAGTGCTAGTTGGGGGCTTAGTGGAAACACCATATATTTT.